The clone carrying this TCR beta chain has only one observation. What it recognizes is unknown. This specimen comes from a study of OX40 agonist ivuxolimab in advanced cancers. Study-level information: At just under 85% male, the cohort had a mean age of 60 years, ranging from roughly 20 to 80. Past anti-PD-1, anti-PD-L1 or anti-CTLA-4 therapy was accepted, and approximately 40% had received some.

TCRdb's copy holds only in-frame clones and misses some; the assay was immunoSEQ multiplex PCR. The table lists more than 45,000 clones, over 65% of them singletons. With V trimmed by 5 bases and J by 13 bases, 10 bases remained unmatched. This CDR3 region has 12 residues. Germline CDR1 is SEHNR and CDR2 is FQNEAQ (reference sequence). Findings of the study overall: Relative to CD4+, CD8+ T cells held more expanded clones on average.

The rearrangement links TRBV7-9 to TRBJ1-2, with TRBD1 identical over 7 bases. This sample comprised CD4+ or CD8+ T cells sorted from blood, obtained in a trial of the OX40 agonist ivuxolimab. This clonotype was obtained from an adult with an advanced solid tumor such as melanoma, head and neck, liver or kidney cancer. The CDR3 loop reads CASSLGTEGCTF. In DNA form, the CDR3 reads TGTGCCAGCAGCCTCGGGACAGAGGGGTGCACCTTC.